These T cell receptor beta chains were read from a single sample in a study of T-cell memory formation after mild COVID-19. TCRdb re-called the 5' RACE reads with MiXCR, one entry per CDR3 protein. The sample holds about 360,000 distinct CDR3 sequences; 13% to 15% are singletons and the top ten take roughly a fifth. The sequencing input was PBMCs or a T cell subset sorted from them (not recorded which). The source of these receptors is a man younger than 35 who had mild COVID-19 (a few samples of this study predate the infection). Cell type and time point are not known. Each CDR3 is given with its conserved first and last residue. The D gene is left open where the match is weak. Size is omitted from some rows. Given values are once, few, many or a class for expanded clones.

v_gene,j_gene,abundance,d_gene,CDR3aa,CDR3nt
TRBV12-3/TRBV12-4,TRBJ2-1,many,-,CAGVRRPEIEQFF,TGTGCCGGAGTTAGGCGCCCCGAAATCGAGCAGTTCTTC
TRBV7-2,TRBJ2-1,-,-,CASSFMSEQFF,TGTGCCAGCAGCTTTATGAGTGAGCAGTTCTTC
TRBV7-6,TRBJ2-5,-,TRBD2,CASSLVVAGTSQETQYF,TGTGCCAGCAGCTTAGTGGTAGCGGGGACAAGTCAAGAGACCCAGTACTTC
TRBV6-2/TRBV6-3,TRBJ1-2,few,TRBD1,CASSYSQGALDGYTF,TGTGCCAGCAGTTACTCTCAGGGGGCTTTGGATGGCTACACCTTC
TRBV4-2,TRBJ1-1,many,-,CASSQDERATGLNTEAFF,TGTGCCAGCAGCCAAGATGAGCGGGCTACAGGTCTTAACACTGAAGCTTTCTTT
TRBV4-1,TRBJ1-1,few,-,CASSQDDGMNTEAFF,TGCGCCAGCAGCCAAGATGACGGTATGAACACTGAAGCTTTCTTT
TRBV6-5,TRBJ2-1,few,-,CASSYSGRKDGSYNEQFF,TGTGCCAGCAGTTACTCCGGTAGAAAGGATGGCTCCTACAATGAGCAGTTCTTC
TRBV14,TRBJ2-5,few,-,CASSQDTGRGASETQYF,TGTGCCAGCAGCCAAGATACGGGCAGGGGAGCTTCGGAGACCCAGTACTTC
TRBV19,TRBJ1-1,once,TRBD1,CASTTATGLGTEAFF,TGTGCCAGTACCACCGCGACAGGGTTGGGCACTGAAGCTTTCTTT
TRBV7-8,TRBJ2-1,-,TRBD1,CASSNRDRGRGNEQFF,TGTGCCAGCAGCAACCGGGACAGGGGGCGCGGCAATGAGCAGTTCTTC
TRBV2,TRBJ1-1,-,-,CASSLQGFEVFF,TGTGCCAGCAGTCTACAGGGATTTGAAGTTTTCTTT
TRBV12-5,TRBJ1-1,-,-,CASGIMPMGTEAFF,TGTGCTAGTGGAATAATGCCTATGGGCACTGAAGCTTTCTTT
TRBV12-3/TRBV12-4,TRBJ2-3,-,-,CASRRDGDTQYF,TGTGCCAGCAGACGGGACGGAGATACGCAGTATTTT
TRBV2,TRBJ1-2,-,-,CASSEAQASYLGYTF,TGTGCCAGCAGTGAAGCGCAGGCGAGTTACCTAGGCTACACCTTC
TRBV6-5,TRBJ2-5,-,-,CASRGDETQYF,TGTGCCAGCAGAGGCGATGAGACCCAGTACTTC
TRBV7-9,TRBJ2-1,-,-,CASRPPRGRSSYNEQFF,TGTGCCAGCAGGCCGCCACGCGGGCGAAGCTCCTACAATGAGCAGTTCTTC
TRBV10-3,TRBJ1-1,once,-,CAISETDPSTEAFF,TGTGCCATCAGTGAAACAGACCCGAGCACTGAAGCTTTCTTT
TRBV12-3/TRBV12-4,TRBJ1-2,few,-,CASSSETGNGYTF,TGTGCCAGCAGTTCAGAGACAGGAAATGGCTACACCTTC
TRBV12-3/TRBV12-4,TRBJ2-2,-,TRBD1,CASSSLGGWNTGELFF,TGTGCCAGCAGTTCCTTAGGGGGCTGGAACACCGGGGAGCTGTTTTTT
TRBV6-2/TRBV6-3,TRBJ1-1,few,-,CASSYTLDGSTEAFF,TGTGCCAGCAGTTACACCCTGGACGGATCGACTGAAGCTTTCTTT
TRBV28,TRBJ2-3,few,-,CASKGGQNGGNTDTQYF,TGTGCCAGCAAAGGGGGGCAGAACGGGGGCAACACAGATACGCAGTATTTT
TRBV24-1,TRBJ1-3,-,TRBD1,CATRGTGQRSGNTIYF,TGTGCCACCAGGGGGACAGGGCAACGTTCTGGAAACACCATATATTTT
TRBV3-1,TRBJ2-1,-,-,CASSQRYEQFF,TGTGCCAGCAGCCAAAGGTATGAGCAGTTCTTC
TRBV6-5,TRBJ1-5,many,-,CASSYLGGQPQHF,TGTGCCAGCAGTTACCTGGGTGGTCAGCCCCAGCATTTT
TRBV2,TRBJ2-1,-,-,CASTRRGQDEQFF,TGTGCCAGCACGCGAAGAGGGCAGGATGAGCAGTTCTTC
TRBV2,TRBJ1-4,-,-,CASSEYKGNSFF,TGTGCCAGCAGTGAATATAAGGGGAATTCGTTTTTT
TRBV10-3,TRBJ2-3,-,TRBD1,CAIGTGELDTQYF,TGTGCCATCGGGACAGGGGAATTAGATACGCAGTATTTT
TRBV6-2/TRBV6-3,TRBJ2-1,few,-,CASSYGGPPQFF,TGTGCCAGCAGTTACGGGGGGCCCCCGCAGTTCTTC
TRBV11-3,TRBJ2-3,few,-,CASSLGRADTQYF,TGTGCCAGCAGCTTAGGTCGCGCAGATACGCAGTATTTT
TRBV18,TRBJ2-1,few,TRBD1,CASSEGQGANEQFF,TGTGCCAGCTCAGAGGGACAGGGGGCGAATGAGCAGTTCTTC
TRBV7-3,TRBJ1-1,many,-,CASSHDRWTEAFF,TGTGCCAGCAGCCACGACAGATGGACTGAAGCTTTCTTT
TRBV7-2,TRBJ1-1,-,-,CASSPEAGREAFF,TGTGCCAGCAGCCCCGAGGCCGGCAGAGAAGCTTTCTTT
TRBV5-1,TRBJ2-5,few,-,CASSPVKRGAEETQYF,TGCGCCAGCAGCCCAGTCAAAAGGGGGGCCGAGGAGACCCAGTACTTC
TRBV20-1,TRBJ2-3,few,TRBD2,CSAHPGGLAGGRADTQYF,TGCAGTGCCCACCCGGGCGGACTAGCGGGGGGGCGAGCAGATACGCAGTATTTT
TRBV10-3,TRBJ2-7,-,TRBD2,CAISVSPGTTTYEQYF,TGTGCCATCAGTGTTTCCCCCGGGACTACAACCTACGAGCAGTACTTC
TRBV7-6,TRBJ2-7,-,-,CASSLAGFSYEQYF,TGTGCCAGCAGCTTAGCGGGTTTTTCGTACGAGCAGTACTTC
TRBV10-2,TRBJ2-4,many,-,CASRTVRGHILQYF,TGCGCCAGCAGGACCGTCAGGGGACACATACTTCAGTACTTC
TRBV7-9,TRBJ2-1,many,-,CASSFVGAGDNEQFF,TGTGCCAGCAGCTTTGTGGGGGCCGGGGACAATGAGCAGTTCTTC
TRBV6-6,TRBJ1-5,few,-,CASSYLGSNQPQHF,TGTGCCAGCAGTTACTTGGGCAGCAATCAGCCCCAGCATTTT
TRBV6-1,TRBJ2-4,many,-,CASSETLGQNIQYF,TGTGCCAGCAGTGAAACACTCGGGCAAAACATTCAGTACTTC
TRBV11-2,TRBJ2-2,-,-,CASSLGGRELFF,TGTGCCAGCAGCTTAGGGGGAAGGGAGCTGTTTTTT
TRBV20-1,TRBJ1-2,-,-,CSAGQGRGYTF,TGCAGTGCGGGCCAGGGGCGAGGCTACACCTTC
TRBV7-6,TRBJ1-1,-,-,CASSFSSQVTEAFF,TGTGCCAGCAGCTTCTCTAGCCAAGTAACTGAAGCTTTCTTT
TRBV20-1,TRBJ2-1,few,-,CSARAGSYNEQFF,TGCAGTGCTAGGGCCGGGTCCTACAATGAGCAGTTCTTC